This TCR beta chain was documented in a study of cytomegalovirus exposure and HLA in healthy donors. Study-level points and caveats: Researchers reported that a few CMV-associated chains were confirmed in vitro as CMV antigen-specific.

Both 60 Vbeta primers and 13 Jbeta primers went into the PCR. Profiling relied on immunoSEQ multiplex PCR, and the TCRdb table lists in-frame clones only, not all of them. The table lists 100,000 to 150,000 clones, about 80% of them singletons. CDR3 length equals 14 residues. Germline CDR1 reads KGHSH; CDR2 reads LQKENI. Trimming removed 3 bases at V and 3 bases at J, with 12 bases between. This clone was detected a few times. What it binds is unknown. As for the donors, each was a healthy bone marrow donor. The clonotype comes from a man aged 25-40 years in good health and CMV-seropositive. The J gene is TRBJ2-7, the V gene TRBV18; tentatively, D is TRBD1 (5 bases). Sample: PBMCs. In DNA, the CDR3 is TGTGCCAGCTCACCTCGCCAGGGCGTCTACGAGCAGTACTTC. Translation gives CASSPRQGVYEQYF.